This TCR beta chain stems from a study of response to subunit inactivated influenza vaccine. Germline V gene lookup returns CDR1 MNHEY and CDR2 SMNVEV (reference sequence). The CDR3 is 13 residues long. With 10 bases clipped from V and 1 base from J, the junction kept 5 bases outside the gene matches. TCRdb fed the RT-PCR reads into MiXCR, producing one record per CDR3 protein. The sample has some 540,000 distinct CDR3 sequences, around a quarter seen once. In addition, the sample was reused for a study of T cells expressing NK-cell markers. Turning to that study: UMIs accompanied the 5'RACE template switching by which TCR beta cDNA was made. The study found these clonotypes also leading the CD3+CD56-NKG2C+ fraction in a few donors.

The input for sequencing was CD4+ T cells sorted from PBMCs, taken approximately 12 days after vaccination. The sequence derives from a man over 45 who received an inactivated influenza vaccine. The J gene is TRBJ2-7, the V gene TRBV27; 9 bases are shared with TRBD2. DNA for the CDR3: TGTGCCACCGGACTAGCGAGATCCTACGAGCAGTACTTC. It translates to CATGLARSYEQYF.